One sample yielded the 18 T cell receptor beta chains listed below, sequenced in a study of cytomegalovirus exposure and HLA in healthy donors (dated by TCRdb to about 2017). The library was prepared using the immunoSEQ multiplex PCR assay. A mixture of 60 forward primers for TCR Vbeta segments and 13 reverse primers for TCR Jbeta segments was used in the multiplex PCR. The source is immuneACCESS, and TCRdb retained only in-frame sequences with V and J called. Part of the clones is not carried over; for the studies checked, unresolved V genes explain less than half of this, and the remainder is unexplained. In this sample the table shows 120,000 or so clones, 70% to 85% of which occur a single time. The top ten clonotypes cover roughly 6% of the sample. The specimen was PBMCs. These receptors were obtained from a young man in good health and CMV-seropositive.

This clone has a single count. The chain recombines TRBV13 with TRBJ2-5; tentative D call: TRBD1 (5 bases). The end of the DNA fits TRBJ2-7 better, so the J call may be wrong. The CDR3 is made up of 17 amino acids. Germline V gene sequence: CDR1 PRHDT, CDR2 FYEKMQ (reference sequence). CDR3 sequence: CASSFLGQGEVFYEQYF. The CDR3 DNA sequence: TGTGCCAGCAGCTTCCTGGGGCAGGGTGAGGTTTTCTACGAGCAGTACTTC.

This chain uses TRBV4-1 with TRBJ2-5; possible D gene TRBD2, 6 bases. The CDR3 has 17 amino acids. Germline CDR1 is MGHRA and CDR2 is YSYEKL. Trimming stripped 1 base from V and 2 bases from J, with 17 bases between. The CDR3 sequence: CASSQASISLAQETQYF. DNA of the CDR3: TGCGCCAGCAGCCAAGCGTCGATCTCACTAGCACAAGAGACCCAGTACTTC.

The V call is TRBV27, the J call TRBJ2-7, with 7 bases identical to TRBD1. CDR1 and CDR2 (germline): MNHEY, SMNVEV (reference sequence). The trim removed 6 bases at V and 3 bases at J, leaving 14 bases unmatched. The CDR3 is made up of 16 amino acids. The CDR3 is CASRRFGQELVYEQYF. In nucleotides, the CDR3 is TGTGCCAGCAGGCGGTTCGGACAGGAATTGGTCTACGAGCAGTACTTC.

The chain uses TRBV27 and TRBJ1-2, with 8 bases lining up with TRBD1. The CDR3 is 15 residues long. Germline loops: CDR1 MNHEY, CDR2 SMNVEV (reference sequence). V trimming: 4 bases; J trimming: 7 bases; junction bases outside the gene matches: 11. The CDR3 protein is CASSSRDRSPVGYTF. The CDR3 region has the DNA TGTGCCAGCAGTTCCAGGGACAGGAGCCCTGTTGGCTACACCTTC.

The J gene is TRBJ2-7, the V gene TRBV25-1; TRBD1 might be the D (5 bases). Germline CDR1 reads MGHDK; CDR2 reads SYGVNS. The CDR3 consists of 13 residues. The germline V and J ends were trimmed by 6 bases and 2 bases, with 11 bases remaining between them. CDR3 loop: CASSVGVTYEQYF. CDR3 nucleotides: TGTGCCAGCAGCGTAGGGGTGACCTACGAGCAGTACTTC.

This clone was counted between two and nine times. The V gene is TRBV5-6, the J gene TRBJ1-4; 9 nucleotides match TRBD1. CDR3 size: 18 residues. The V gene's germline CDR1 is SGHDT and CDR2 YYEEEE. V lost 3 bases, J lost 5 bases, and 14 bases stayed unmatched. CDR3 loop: CASSSTGGKRWANEKLFF. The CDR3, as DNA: TGTGCCAGCAGCTCTACAGGGGGCAAGAGGTGGGCAAATGAAAAACTGTTTTTT.

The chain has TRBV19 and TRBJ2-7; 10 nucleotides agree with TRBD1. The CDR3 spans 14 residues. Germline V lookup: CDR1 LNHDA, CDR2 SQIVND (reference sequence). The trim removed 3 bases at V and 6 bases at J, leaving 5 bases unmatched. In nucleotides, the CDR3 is TGTGCCAGTAGTATCGGGACAGGGGATTTCGAGCAGTACTTC. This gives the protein CASSIGTGDFEQYF.

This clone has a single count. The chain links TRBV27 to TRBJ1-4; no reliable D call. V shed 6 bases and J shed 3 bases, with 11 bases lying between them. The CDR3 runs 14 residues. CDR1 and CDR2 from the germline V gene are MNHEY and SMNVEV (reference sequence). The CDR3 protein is CASRLYGANEKLFF. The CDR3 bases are TGTGCCAGCAGGCTGTACGGGGCTAATGAAAAACTGTTTTTT.

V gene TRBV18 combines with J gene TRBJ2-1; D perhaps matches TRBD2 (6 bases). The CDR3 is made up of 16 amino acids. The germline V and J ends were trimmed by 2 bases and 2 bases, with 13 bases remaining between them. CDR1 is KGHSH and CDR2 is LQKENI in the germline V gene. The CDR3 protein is CASSPWRGRTYNEQFF. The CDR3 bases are TGTGCCAGCTCACCATGGAGGGGTCGGACCTACAATGAGCAGTTCTTC.

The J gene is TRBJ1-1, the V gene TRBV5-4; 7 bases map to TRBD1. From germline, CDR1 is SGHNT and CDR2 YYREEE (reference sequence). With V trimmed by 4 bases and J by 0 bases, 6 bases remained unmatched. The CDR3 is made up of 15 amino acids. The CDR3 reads CASSALQGLNTEAFF. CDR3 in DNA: TGTGCCAGCAGCGCCTTACAGGGGTTGAACACTGAAGCTTTCTTT.

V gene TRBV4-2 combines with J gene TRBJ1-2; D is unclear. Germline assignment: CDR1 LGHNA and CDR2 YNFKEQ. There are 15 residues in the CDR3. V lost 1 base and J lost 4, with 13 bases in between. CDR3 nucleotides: TGTGCCAGCAGCCAAGGTAACCCGAGGGTCTATGGCTACACCTTC. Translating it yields CASSQGNPRVYGYTF.

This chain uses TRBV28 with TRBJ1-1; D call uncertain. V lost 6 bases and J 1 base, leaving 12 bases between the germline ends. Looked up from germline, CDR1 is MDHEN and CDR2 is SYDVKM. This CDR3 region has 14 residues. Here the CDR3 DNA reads TGTGCCAGCAGCCCTTGGAGACGGAACACTGAAGCTTTCTTT. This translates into CASSPWRRNTEAFF.

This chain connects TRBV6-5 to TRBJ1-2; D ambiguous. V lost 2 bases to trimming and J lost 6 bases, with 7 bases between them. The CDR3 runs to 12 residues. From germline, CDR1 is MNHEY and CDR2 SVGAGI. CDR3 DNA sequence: TGTGCCAGCAGTTACGCGGGAGATGGCTACACCTTC. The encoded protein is CASSYAGDGYTF.

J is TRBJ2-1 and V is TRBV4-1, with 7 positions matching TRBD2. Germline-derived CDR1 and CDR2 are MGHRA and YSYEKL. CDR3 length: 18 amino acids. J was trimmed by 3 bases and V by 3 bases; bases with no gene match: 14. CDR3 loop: CASSQIPSRASGYNEQFF. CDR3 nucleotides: TGCGCCAGCAGCCAGATCCCCTCGCGAGCTAGCGGCTACAATGAGCAGTTCTTC.

CDR3: CASSSTGERVGAFF. The CDR3 nucleotides read TGTGCCAGCAGCTCCACAGGGGAGCGGGTTGGTGCTTTCTTT. The chain combines TRBV5-6 with TRBJ1-1; 7 bases align to TRBD1. From germline, CDR1 is SGHDT and CDR2 YYEEEE. This CDR3 comprises 14 residues. The ends lost 3 bases at V and 11 bases at J; junction bases unmatched: 13.

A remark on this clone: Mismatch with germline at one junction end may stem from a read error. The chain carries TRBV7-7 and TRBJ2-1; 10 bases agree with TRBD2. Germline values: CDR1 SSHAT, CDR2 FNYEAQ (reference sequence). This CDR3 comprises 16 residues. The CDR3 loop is CASSLASGRAGREQFF. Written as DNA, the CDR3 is TGTGCTAGCAGCTTAGCGAGCGGGAGGGCCGGTCGGGAGCAGTTCTTC. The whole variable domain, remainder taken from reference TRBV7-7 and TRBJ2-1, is GAGVSQSPRYKVTKRGQDVTLRCDPISSHATLYWYQQALGQGPEFLTYFNYEAQPDKSGLPSDRFSAERPEGSISTLTIQRTEQRDSAMYRCASSLASGRAGREQFFGPGTRLTVL.

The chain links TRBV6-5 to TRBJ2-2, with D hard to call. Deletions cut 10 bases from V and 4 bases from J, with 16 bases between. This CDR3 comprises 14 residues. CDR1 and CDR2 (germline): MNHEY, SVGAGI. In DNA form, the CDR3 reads TGTGCCACCTCGCTAACCTCGGGCACCGGGGAGCTGTTTTTT. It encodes CATSLTSGTGELFF.

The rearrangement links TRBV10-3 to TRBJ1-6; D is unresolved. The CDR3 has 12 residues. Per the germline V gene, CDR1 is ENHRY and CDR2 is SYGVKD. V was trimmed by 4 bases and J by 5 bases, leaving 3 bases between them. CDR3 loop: CAISADNSPLHF. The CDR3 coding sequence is TGTGCCATCAGTGCAGATAATTCACCCCTCCACTTT.